This T cell receptor (beta chain) appears in the sequencing data of a study of cytomegalovirus exposure and HLA in healthy donors. Study-wide results and limits: The authors confirmed in vitro that three CMV-associated chains were specific for CMV antigens.

Concerning this clone: Its specificity is not known.

The PCR made use of 60 Vbeta and 13 Jbeta primers. Measured with immunoSEQ multiplex PCR; TCRdb has only the in-frame clones, and not every one. The sample consists of some 140,000 clones, approximately 87% of them appearing once. Germline CDR1 and CDR2: SGHTA and FQGNSA. The length of the CDR3 is 11 residues. Trimming removed 5 bases at V and 2 bases at J, with 3 bases between. The J gene is TRBJ1-1, the V gene TRBV7-2; no firm D call. This TCR was sampled from a man aged 40-50 years in good health and CMV-seronegative. Source material: PBMCs. Written as DNA, the CDR3 is TGTGCCAGCAGCCTAAACACTGAAGCTTTCTTT. It is translated as CASSLNTEAFF.